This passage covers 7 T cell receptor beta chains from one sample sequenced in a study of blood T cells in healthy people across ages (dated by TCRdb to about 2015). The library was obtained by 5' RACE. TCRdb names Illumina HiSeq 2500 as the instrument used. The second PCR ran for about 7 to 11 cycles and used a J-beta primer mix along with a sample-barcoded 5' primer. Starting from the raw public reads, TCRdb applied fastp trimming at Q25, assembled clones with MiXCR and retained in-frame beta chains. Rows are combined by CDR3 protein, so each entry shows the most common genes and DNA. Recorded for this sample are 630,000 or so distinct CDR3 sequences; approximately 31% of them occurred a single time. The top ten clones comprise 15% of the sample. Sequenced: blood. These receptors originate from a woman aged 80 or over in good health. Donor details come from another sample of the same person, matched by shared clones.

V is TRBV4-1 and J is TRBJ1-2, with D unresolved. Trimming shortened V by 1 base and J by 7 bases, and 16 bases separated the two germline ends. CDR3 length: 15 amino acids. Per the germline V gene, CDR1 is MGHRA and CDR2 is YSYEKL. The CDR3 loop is CASSQVGSKGFGYTF. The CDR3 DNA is TGCGCCAGCAGCCAAGTCGGGTCAAAGGGATTTGGCTACACCTTC.

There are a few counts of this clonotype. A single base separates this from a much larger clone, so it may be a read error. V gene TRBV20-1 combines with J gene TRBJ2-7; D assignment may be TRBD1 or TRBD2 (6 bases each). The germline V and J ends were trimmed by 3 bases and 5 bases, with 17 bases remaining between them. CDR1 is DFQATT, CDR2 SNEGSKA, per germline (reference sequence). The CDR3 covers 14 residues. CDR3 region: CSARRQEGFDEQYF. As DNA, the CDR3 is TGCAGTGCTAGGAGACAGGAGGGTTTCGACGAGCAGTACTTC.

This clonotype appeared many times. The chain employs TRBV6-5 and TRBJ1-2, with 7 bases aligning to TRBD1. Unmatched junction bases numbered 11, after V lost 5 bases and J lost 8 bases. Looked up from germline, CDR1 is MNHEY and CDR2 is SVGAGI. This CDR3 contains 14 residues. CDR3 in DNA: TGTGCCAGCAGTCGCCTAGGAGGGGGCAGCGGCTACACCTTC. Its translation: CASSRLGGGSGYTF.

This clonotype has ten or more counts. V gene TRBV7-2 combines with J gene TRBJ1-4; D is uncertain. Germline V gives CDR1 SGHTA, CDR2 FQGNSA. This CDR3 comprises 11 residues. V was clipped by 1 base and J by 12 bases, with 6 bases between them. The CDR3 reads CASSLETQLFF. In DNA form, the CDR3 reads TGTGCCAGCAGCTTAGAGACCCAACTGTTTTTT.

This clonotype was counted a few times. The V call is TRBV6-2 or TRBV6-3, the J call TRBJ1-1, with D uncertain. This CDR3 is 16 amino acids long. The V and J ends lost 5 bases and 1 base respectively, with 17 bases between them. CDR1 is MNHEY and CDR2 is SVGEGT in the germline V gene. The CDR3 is CASSLGRPFGNTEAFF. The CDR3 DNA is TGTGCCAGCAGTCTTGGACGTCCTTTCGGGAACACTGAAGCTTTCTTT.

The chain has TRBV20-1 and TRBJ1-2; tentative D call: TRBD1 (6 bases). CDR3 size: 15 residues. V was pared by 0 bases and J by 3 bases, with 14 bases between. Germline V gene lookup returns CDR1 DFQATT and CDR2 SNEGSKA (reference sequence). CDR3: CSARDPMKGDYGYTF. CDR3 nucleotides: TGCAGTGCTAGAGATCCCATGAAGGGGGACTATGGCTACACCTTC.

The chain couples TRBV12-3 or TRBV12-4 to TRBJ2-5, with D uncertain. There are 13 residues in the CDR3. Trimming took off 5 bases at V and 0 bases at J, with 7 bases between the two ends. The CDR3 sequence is CASSPEYQETQYF. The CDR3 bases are TGTGCCAGCAGTCCAGAGTACCAAGAGACCCAGTACTTC.